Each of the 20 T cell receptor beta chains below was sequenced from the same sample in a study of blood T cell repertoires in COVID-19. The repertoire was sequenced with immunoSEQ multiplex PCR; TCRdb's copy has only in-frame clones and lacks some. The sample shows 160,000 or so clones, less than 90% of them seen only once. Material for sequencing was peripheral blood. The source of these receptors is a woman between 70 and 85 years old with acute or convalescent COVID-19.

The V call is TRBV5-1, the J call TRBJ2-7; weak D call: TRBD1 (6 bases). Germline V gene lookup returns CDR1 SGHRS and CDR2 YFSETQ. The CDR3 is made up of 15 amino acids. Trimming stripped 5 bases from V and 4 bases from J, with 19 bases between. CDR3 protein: CASSTRGASLYEQYF. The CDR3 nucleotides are TGCGCCAGCAGTACCAGGGGCGCTTCTCTTTACGAGCAGTACTTC.

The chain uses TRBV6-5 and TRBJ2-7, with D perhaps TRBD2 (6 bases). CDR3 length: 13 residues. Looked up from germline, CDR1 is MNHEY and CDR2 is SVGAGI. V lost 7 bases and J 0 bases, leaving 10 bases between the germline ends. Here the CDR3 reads CASTPGLSYEQYF. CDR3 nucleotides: TGTGCCAGCACTCCGGGACTCTCCTACGAGCAGTACTTC.

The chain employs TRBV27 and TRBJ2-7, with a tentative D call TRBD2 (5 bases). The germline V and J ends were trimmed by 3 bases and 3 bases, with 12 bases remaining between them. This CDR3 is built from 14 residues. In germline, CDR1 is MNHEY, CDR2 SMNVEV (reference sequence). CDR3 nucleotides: TGTGCCAGCAGTTTCTCCTCGGGGAGCTACGAGCAGTACTTC. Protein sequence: CASSFSSGSYEQYF.

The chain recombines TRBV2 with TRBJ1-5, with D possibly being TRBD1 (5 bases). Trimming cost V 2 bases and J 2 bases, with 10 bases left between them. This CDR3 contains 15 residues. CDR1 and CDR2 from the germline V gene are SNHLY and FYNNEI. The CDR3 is CASSEFRAGNQPQHF. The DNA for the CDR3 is TGTGCCAGCAGTGAATTCAGGGCAGGCAATCAGCCCCAGCATTTT.

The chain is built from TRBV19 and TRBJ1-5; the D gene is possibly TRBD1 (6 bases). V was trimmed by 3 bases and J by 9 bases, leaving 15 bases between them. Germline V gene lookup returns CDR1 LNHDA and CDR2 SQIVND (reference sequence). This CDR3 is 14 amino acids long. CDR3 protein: CASSIPGTGTPQHF. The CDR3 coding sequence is TGTGCCAGTAGTATCCCGGGTACAGGGACGCCCCAGCATTTT.

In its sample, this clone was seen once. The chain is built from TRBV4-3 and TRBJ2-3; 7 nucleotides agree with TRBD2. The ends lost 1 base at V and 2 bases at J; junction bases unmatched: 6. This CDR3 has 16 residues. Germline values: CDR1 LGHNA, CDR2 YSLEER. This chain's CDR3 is CASSQGSGAYTDTQYF. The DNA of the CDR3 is TGCGCCAGCAGCCAAGGAAGCGGGGCCTACACAGATACGCAGTATTTT.

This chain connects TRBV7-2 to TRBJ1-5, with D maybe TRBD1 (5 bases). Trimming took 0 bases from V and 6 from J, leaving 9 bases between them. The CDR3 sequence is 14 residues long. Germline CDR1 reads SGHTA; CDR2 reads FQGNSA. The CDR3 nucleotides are TGTGCCAGCAGCTTAGCGGGGCGGTCTCAGCCCCAGCATTTT. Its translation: CASSLAGRSQPQHF.

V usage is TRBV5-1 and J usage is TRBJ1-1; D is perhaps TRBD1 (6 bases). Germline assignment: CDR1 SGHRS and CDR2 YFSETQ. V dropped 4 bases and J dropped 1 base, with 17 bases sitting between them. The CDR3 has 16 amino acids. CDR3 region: CASSHGAGTTNTEAFF. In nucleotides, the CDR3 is TGCGCCAGCAGCCACGGAGCCGGGACAACGAACACTGAAGCTTTCTTT. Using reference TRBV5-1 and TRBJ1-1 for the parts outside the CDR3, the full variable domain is KAGVTQTPRYLIKTRGQQVTLSCSPISGHRSVSWYQQTPGQGLQFLFEYFSETQRNKGNFPGRFSGRQFSNSRSEMNVSTLELGDSALYLCASSHGAGTTNTEAFFGQGTRLTVV.

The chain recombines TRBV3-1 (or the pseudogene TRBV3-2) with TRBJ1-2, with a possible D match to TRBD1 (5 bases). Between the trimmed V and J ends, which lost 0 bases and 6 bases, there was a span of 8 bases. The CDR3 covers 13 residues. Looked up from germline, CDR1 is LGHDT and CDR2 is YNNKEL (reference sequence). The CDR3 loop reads CASSQDRDHGYTF. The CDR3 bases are TGTGCCAGCAGCCAAGACAGGGATCATGGCTACACCTTC.

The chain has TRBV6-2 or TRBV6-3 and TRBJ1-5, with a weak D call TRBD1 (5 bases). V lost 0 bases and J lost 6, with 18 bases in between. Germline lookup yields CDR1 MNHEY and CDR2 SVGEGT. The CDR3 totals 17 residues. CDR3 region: CASSYSAALGHGQPQHF. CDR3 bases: TGTGCCAGCAGTTACTCCGCGGCTCTGGGGCACGGTCAGCCCCAGCATTTT.

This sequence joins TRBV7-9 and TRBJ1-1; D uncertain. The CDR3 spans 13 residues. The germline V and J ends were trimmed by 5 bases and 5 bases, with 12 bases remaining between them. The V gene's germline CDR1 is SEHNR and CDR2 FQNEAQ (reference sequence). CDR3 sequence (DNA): TGTGCCAGCAGCCTAAGACCGGGGACTGAAGCTTTCTTT. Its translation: CASSLRPGTEAFF.

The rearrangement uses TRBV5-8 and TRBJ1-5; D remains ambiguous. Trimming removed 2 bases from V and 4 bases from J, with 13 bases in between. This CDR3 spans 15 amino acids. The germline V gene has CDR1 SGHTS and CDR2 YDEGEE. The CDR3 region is CASSLREVGNQPQHF. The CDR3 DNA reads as TGTGCCAGCAGCTTACGAGAGGTTGGGAATCAGCCCCAGCATTTT.

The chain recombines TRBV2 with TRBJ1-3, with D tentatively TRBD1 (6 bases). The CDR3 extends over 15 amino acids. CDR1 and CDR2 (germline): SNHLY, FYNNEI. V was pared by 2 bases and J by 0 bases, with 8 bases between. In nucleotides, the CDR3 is TGTGCCAGCAGTGAACAGGGGACCTCTGGAAACACCATATATTTT. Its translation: CASSEQGTSGNTIYF.

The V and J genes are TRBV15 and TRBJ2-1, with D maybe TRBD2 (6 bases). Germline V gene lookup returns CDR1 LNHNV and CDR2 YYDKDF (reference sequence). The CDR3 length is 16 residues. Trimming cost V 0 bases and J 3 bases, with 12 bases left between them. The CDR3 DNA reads TGTGCCACCAGCAGAGAGGAGGGCCCCATCTACAATGAGCAGTTCTTC. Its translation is CATSREEGPIYNEQFF.

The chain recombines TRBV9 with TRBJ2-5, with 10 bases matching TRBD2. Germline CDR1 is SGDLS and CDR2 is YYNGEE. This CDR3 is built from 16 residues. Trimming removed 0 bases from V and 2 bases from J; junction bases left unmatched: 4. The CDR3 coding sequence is TGTGCCAGCAGCGTAGTGGGTAGCGGGAGGCAAGAGACCCAGTACTTC. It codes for CASSVVGSGRQETQYF. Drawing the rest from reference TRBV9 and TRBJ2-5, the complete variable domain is DSGVTQTPKHLITATGQRVTLRCSPRSGDLSVYWYQQSLDQGLQFLIQYYNGEERAKGNILERFSAQQFPDLHSELNLSSLELGDSALYFCASSVVGSGRQETQYFGPGTRLLVL.

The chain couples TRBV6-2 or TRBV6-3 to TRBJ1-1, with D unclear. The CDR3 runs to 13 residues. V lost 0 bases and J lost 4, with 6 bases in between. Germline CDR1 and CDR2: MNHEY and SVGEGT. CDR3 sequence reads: CASSYSFGTEAFF. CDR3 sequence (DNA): TGTGCCAGCAGTTACTCTTTCGGCACTGAAGCTTTCTTT.

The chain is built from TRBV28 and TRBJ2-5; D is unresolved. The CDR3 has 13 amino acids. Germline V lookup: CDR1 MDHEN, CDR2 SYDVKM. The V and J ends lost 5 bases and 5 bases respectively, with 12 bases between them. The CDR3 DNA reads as TGTGCCAGCAGTCAAACTCAGAGGGAGACCCAGTACTTC. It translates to CASSQTQRETQYF. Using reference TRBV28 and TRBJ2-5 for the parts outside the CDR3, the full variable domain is DVKVTQSSRYLVKRTGEKVFLECVQDMDHENMFWYRQDPGLGLRLIYFSYDVKMKEKGDIPEGYSVSREKKERFSLILESASTNQTSMYLCASSQTQRETQYFGPGTRLLVL.

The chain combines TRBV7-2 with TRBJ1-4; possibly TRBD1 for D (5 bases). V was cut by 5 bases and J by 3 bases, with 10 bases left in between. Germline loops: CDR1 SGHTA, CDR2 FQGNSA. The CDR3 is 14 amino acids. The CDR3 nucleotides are TGTGCCAGCAGCGGAACGGGGGCTAATGAAAAACTGTTTTTT. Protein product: CASSGTGANEKLFF. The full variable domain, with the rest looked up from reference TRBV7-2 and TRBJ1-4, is GAGVSQSPSNKVTEKGKDVELRCDPISGHTALYWYRQSLGQGLEFLIYFQGNSAPDKSGLPSDRFSAERTGGSVSTLTIQRTQQEDSAVYLCASSGTGANEKLFFGSGTQLSVL.

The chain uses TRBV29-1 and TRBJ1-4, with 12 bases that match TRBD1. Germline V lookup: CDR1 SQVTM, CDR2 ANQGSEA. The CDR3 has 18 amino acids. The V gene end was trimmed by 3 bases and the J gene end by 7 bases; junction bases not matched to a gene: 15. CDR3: CSVDLGQGARGRSEKLFF. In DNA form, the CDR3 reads TGCAGCGTTGACCTGGGACAGGGGGCGCGTGGTCGGTCTGAAAAACTGTTTTTT. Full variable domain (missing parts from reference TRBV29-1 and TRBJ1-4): SAVISQKPSRDICQRGTSLTIQCQVDSQVTMMFWYRQQPGQSLTLIATANQGSEATYESGFVIDKFPISRPNLTFSTLTVSNMSPEDSSIYLCSVDLGQGARGRSEKLFFGSGTQLSVL.

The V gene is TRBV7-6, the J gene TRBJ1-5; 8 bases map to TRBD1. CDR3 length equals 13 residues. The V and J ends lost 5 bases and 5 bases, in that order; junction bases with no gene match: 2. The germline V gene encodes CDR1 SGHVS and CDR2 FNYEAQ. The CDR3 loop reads CASSPGGYQPQHF. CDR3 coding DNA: TGTGCCAGCAGCCCAGGGGGCTATCAGCCCCAGCATTTT.